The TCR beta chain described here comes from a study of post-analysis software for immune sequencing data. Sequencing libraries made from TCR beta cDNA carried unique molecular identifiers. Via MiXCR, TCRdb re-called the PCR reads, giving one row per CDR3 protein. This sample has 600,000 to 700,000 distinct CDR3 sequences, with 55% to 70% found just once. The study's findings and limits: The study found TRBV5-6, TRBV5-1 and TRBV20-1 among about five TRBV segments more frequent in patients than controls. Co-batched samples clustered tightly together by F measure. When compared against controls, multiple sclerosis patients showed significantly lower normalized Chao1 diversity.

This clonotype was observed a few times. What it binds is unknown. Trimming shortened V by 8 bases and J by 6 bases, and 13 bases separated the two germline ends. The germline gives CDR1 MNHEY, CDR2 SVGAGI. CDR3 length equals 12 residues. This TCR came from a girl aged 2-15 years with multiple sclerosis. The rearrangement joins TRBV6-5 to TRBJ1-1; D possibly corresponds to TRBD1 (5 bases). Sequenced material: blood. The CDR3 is CASGPGTAEAFF. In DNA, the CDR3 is TGTGCCAGCGGTCCGGGGACCGCTGAAGCTTTCTTT.